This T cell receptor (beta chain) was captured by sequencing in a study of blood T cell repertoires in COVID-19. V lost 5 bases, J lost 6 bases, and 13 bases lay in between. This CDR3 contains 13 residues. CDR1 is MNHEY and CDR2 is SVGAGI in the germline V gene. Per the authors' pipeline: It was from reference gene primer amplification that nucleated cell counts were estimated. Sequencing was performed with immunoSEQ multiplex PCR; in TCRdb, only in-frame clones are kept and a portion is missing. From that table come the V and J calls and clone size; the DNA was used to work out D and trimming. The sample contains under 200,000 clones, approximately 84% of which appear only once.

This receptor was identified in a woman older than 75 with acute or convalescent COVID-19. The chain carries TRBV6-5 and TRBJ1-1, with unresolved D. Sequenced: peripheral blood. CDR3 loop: CASSRTYQAEAFF. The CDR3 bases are TGTGCCAGCAGTCGGACTTATCAGGCTGAAGCTTTCTTT.